These 7 T cell receptor beta chains were sequenced from one sample in a study of T cell responses to AZD1222 COVID-19 vaccine. Repertoires were generated with immunoSEQ multiplex PCR, while TCRdb's copy carries only in-frame clones and drops some. The data hold about 140,000 clones, with just under 95% observed a single time. Sequencing was performed on peripheral blood, taken on day 0 of AZD1222 vaccination. Source of these receptors: an adult in good health.

This clone appeared once. The chain couples TRBV18 to TRBJ1-4; D not certain. Germline CDR1 is KGHSH and CDR2 is LQKENI. The CDR3 has 14 residues. Trimming cost V 6 bases and J 4 bases, with 12 bases left between them. CDR3 nucleotide sequence: TGTGCCAGCTCGCTTCGGAGCGATAATGAAAAACTGTTTTTT. Residues: CASSLRSDNEKLFF. Full variable domain (rest looked up from reference TRBV18 and TRBJ1-4): NAGVMQNPRHLVRRRGQEARLRCSPMKGHSHVYWYRQLPEEGLKFMVYLQKENIIDESGMPKERFSAEFPKEGPSILRIQQVVRGDSAAYFCASSLRSDNEKLFFGSGTQLSVL.

The V call is TRBV5-1, the J call TRBJ2-5; 7 nucleotides align to TRBD1. Germline V gene sequence: CDR1 SGHRS, CDR2 YFSETQ. V lost 0 bases to trimming and J lost 2 bases; unmatched junction nucleotides: 4. There are 15 residues in the CDR3. CDR3 coding DNA: TGCGCCAGCAGCTTGGGGGACAGAGATCAAGAGACCCAGTACTTC. It yields the protein CASSLGDRDQETQYF. Drawing the rest from reference TRBV5-1 and TRBJ2-5, the complete variable domain is KAGVTQTPRYLIKTRGQQVTLSCSPISGHRSVSWYQQTPGQGLQFLFEYFSETQRNKGNFPGRFSGRQFSNSRSEMNVSTLELGDSALYLCASSLGDRDQETQYFGPGTRLLVL.

The rearrangement joins TRBV9 to TRBJ2-3; 7 bases agree with TRBD2. Germline CDR1 is SGDLS and CDR2 is YYNGEE. The V gene end was trimmed by 2 bases and the J gene end by 0 bases; junction bases not matched to a gene: 6. The CDR3 consists of 16 residues. CDR3 region: CASSVSGRPSTDTQYF. For the CDR3, the DNA is TGTGCCAGCAGCGTCTCCGGGAGGCCTAGCACAGATACGCAGTATTTT.

This clone was recorded only once. The chain joins TRBV19 to TRBJ2-1; D is perhaps TRBD1 (6 bases). Trimming cost V 3 bases and J 3 bases, with 12 bases left between them. CDR3 length: 15 amino acids. Germline CDR1 and CDR2: LNHDA and SQIVND (reference sequence). CDR3 in amino acids: CASSMVQGFYNEQFF. Written as DNA, the CDR3 is TGTGCCAGTAGTATGGTACAGGGCTTCTACAATGAGCAGTTCTTC. The full variable domain, its missing parts supplied by reference TRBV19 and TRBJ2-1, is DGGITQSPKYLFRKEGQNVTLSCEQNLNHDAMYWYRQDPGQGLRLIYYSQIVNDFQKGDIAEGYSVSREKKESFPLTVTSAQKNPTAFYLCASSMVQGFYNEQFFGPGTRLTVL.

This clone was seen just once. The V and J genes are TRBV7-2 and TRBJ1-1; 10 nucleotides line up with TRBD1. The CDR3 loop spans 15 amino acids. Trimming removed 5 bases from V and 2 bases from J; junction bases left unmatched: 5. Germline CDR1 SGHTA, CDR2 FQGNSA. The CDR3 region has the DNA TGTGCCAGCAGCGGGCGGGACAGGGGAAACACTGAAGCTTTCTTT. Encoded protein: CASSGRDRGNTEAFF. Using reference TRBV7-2 and TRBJ1-1 for the parts outside the CDR3, the full variable domain is GAGVSQSPSNKVTEKGKDVELRCDPISGHTALYWYRQSLGQGLEFLIYFQGNSAPDKSGLPSDRFSAERTGGSVSTLTIQRTQQEDSAVYLCASSGRDRGNTEAFFGQGTRLTVV.

This rearrangement joins TRBV4-2 to TRBJ1-3, with 7 bases identical to TRBD1. V trimming: 4 bases; J trimming: 8 bases; junction bases outside the gene matches: 11. The CDR3 covers 15 residues. The germline gives CDR1 LGHNA, CDR2 YNFKEQ. Written as DNA, the CDR3 is TGTGCCAGCAGCCCCCAGAGTTCCCAGGGGGACACCATATATTTT. Translated: CASSPQSSQGDTIYF.

The chain joins TRBV5-5 to TRBJ1-6, with D possibly matching TRBD1 (5 bases). Germline V gene lookup returns CDR1 SGHKS and CDR2 YYEKEE (reference sequence). The V and J ends lost 4 bases and 9 bases respectively, with 14 bases between them. There are 14 residues in the CDR3. CDR3 sequence (DNA): TGTGCCAGCAGCCTCGACAGAGGTGCTTCACCCCTCCACTTT. This encodes CASSLDRGASPLHF.